The 6 T cell receptor beta chains presented below share a single source sample, sequenced in a study of memory CD4+ T cells and cytomegalovirus serostatus. Data came from immunoSEQ multiplex PCR; TCRdb stores just in-frame clones and leaves some out. The sample includes approximately 53,000 clones, over 65% of them seen just once. The sort gate was single viable CD3+CD4+CD8-CD45RO+ cells for memory CD4+ T cells. The sequencing sample was made of memory CD4+ T cells from blood. Every receptor here comes from an adult in good health and CMV-seronegative.

This chain links TRBV7-6 with TRBJ2-7; unclear D gene. The CDR3 runs 13 residues. The V and J ends lost 5 bases and 7 bases respectively, with 15 bases between them. Germline V gene data show CDR1 as SGHVS and CDR2 as FNYEAQ. For the CDR3, the DNA is TGTGCCAGCAGCCCCAGCCACCCCGGGGAGCAGTACTTC. This sequence encodes CASSPSHPGEQYF.

This clone came up a few times. Written as DNA, the CDR3 is TGTGCCAGCAGCTTACACCAGCTTCAAGAGACCCAGTACTTC. This translates into CASSLHQLQETQYF. The rearrangement uses TRBV7-2 and TRBJ2-5; D uncertain. CDR1 is SGHTA, CDR2 FQGNSA, per germline. V was shortened by 2 bases and J by 2 bases, with 9 bases between the two germline ends. The CDR3 length is 14 residues.

This sequence joins TRBV15 and TRBJ1-2; TRBD1 matches 8 bases. This CDR3 is 16 amino acids long. The trim removed 3 bases at V and 5 bases at J, leaving 11 bases unmatched. Germline V CDR1 and CDR2: LNHNV, YYDKDF (reference sequence). The CDR3, as DNA: TGTGCCACCAGCAGGACGGGAGGACAGGGTTTATATGGCTACACCTTC. Protein: CATSRTGGQGLYGYTF.

The V gene is TRBV9, the J gene TRBJ1-4; weak D call: TRBD1 (5 bases). Germline CDR1 is SGDLS and CDR2 is YYNGEE. Between the trimmed V and J ends, which lost 4 bases and 13 bases, there was a span of 17 bases. This CDR3 spans 13 amino acids. The CDR3 sequence is CASSPGPGAGLFF. In DNA, the CDR3 is TGTGCCAGCAGCCCCGGCCCCGGGGCGGGACTGTTTTTT. The full variable domain, with the rest looked up from reference TRBV9 and TRBJ1-4, is DSGVTQTPKHLITATGQRVTLRCSPRSGDLSVYWYQQSLDQGLQFLIQYYNGEERAKGNILERFSAQQFPDLHSELNLSSLELGDSALYFCASSPGPGAGLFFGSGTQLSVL.

The V gene is TRBV19, the J gene TRBJ2-3; unclear D gene. V lost 1 base, J lost 0 bases, and 5 bases lay in between. The germline V gene has CDR1 LNHDA and CDR2 SQIVND (reference sequence). CDR3 length: 14 residues. The CDR3: CASSIASSTDTQYF. The CDR3 DNA reads as TGTGCCAGTAGTATAGCCTCTAGCACAGATACGCAGTATTTT.

The chain recombines TRBV7-2 with TRBJ1-2, with 9 bases lining up with TRBD1. The germline V gene encodes CDR1 SGHTA and CDR2 FQGNSA. J was trimmed by 5 bases and V by 4 bases; bases with no gene match: 5. This CDR3 is 14 amino acids long. CDR3 in amino acids: CASSSDRGAYGYTF. DNA of the CDR3: TGTGCCAGCAGCTCCGACAGGGGGGCGTATGGCTACACCTTC.